Below, 19 T cell receptor beta chains from the same sample are listed, as sequenced in a study of blood T cells in healthy people across ages. The use of a sample-barcoded 5' primer and a J-beta primer mix characterized a second PCR of roughly 7 to 11 cycles. One entry per CDR3 protein results from TCRdb running MiXCR on the 5' RACE reads. The table has around 1,700,000 distinct CDR3 sequences, 28% seen once. Sequencing used blood. The receptors originated from a woman under 40 in good health.

The chain is built from TRBV10-3 and TRBJ1-5; 12 nucleotides line up with TRBD1. Germline trimming cut 2 bases from V and 2 bases from J; bases unmatched to any gene: 1. Looked up from germline, CDR1 is ENHRY and CDR2 is SYGVKD. The CDR3 totals 16 residues. The CDR3 DNA is TGTGCCATCAGTGAGGGGACAGGGGGCGGCAATCAGCCCCAGCATTTT. It translates to CAISEGTGGGNQPQHF.

This clonotype has a count of ten or more. The CDR3 sequence is CATSRENRGVTEAFF. CDR3 DNA sequence: TGTGCCACCAGCAGAGAAAACAGGGGGGTCACTGAAGCTTTCTTT. The rearrangement joins TRBV15 to TRBJ1-1, with TRBD1 matching over 8 bases. This CDR3 region has 15 residues. Per germline, CDR1 LNHNV and CDR2 YYDKDF (reference sequence). Trimming cost V 0 bases and J 4 bases; bases outside gene matches: 4.

This clonotype showed up just once. J is TRBJ2-3 and V is TRBV27; D remains unclear. CDR3 size: 15 residues. CDR1 is MNHEY, CDR2 SMNVEV, per germline (reference sequence). Deletions cut 6 bases from V and 6 bases from J, with 19 bases between. Here the CDR3 reads CASSPGLIGTDTQYF. CDR3 DNA sequence: TGTGCCAGCAGCCCAGGCCTGATTGGAACTGATACGCAGTATTTT.

This clonotype is a singleton in its sample. The V gene is TRBV4-1, the J gene TRBJ1-6; D is undetermined. Germline CDR1 and CDR2: MGHRA and YSYEKL. There are 14 residues in the CDR3. The ends were cut back, 0 bases at V and 12 bases at J, with 12 bases in the middle. CDR3: CASSQDLWAGPLHF. The CDR3 coding sequence is TGCGCCAGCAGCCAAGATCTTTGGGCAGGACCCCTCCACTTT.

V and J are TRBV10-1 and TRBJ2-1, with D unresolved. Per the germline V gene, CDR1 is WNHNN and CDR2 is SYGVQD (reference sequence). V lost 2 bases and J lost 6, with 11 bases in between. This CDR3 is built from 14 residues. The CDR3 DNA reads TGCGCCAGCAGTGAGCTGGGTACGGGCAATGAGCAGTTCTTC. The encoded protein is CASSELGTGNEQFF.

Notes on this clonotype: A read error may explain this, as a much larger clone is one base away. The chain joins TRBV7-2 to TRBJ2-7; TRBD2 matches at 12 bases. The J call is uncertain, as TRBJ2-5 better fits the DNA end. Germline CDR1 SGHTA, CDR2 FQGNSA. The CDR3 runs to 16 residues. The CDR3 sequence: CAGSLGLAGGRKTQYF. CDR3 in DNA: TGTGCCGGCAGCTTAGGGCTAGCGGGAGGGAGGAAGACCCAGTACTTC.

This clonotype turned up a few times. V usage is TRBV6-5 and J usage is TRBJ1-1; no firm D call. The CDR3 spans 14 residues. The germline gives CDR1 MNHEY, CDR2 SVGAGI. V was cut by 6 bases and J by 3 bases, with 14 bases left in between. The CDR3 here is CASSQEGGDTEAFF. CDR3 DNA: TGTGCCAGCAGCCAGGAAGGCGGGGACACTGAAGCTTTCTTT.

The chain employs TRBV7-9 and TRBJ2-2; 8 nucleotides match TRBD2. Losses at the gene ends were 5 bases for V and 8 bases for J; bases not matched to a gene: 4. CDR1 and CDR2 (germline): SEHNR, FQNEAQ (reference sequence). CDR3 length: 13 residues. The CDR3 DNA is TGTGCCAGCAGCAGCGGGAGTCCGGGGGAGCTGTTTTTT. Protein sequence: CASSSGSPGELFF.

This clonotype was seen a few times. This sequence joins TRBV27 and TRBJ1-2; no clear D gene. V was trimmed by 2 bases and J by 8 bases, leaving 12 bases between them. Germline V gene lookup returns CDR1 MNHEY and CDR2 SMNVEV (reference sequence). There are 13 residues in the CDR3. CDR3 sequence (DNA): TGTGCCAGCAGTTTAGTCTCAATCTGGGGCTACACCTTC. Translating it yields CASSLVSIWGYTF.

The chain combines TRBV27 with TRBJ1-2, with D possibly being TRBD1 (5 bases). Trimming took off 6 bases at V and 6 bases at J, with 17 bases between the two ends. Germline V gene lookup returns CDR1 MNHEY and CDR2 SMNVEV (reference sequence). The CDR3 consists of 14 residues. DNA of the CDR3: TGTGCCAGCAGGCCCCCGGGGCTCATTGATGGCTACACCTTC. The encoded protein is CASRPPGLIDGYTF.

V gene TRBV6-6 combines with J gene TRBJ2-2; perhaps TRBD2 as D (6 bases). The CDR3 length is 15 residues. V was trimmed by 4 bases and J by 3 bases, leaving 12 bases between them. The germline CDR1 and CDR2 sequences are MNHNY and SVGAGI (reference sequence). CDR3: CASSLAEGYTGELFF. The CDR3 nucleotides are TGTGCCAGCAGTTTGGCGGAGGGATACACCGGGGAGCTGTTTTTT.

In regard to this clonotype: At one end, the junction sequence differs from germline, possibly due to a read error. The chain carries TRBV6-6 and TRBJ1-5; D is possibly TRBD1 (5 bases). The germline V gene has CDR1 MNHNY and CDR2 SVGAGI (reference sequence). This CDR3 contains 16 residues. This CDR3 reads CASSGGGTAFNQLQHF. In nucleotides, the CDR3 is TGTGCCAGCAGTGGGGGGGGGACGGCTTTCAATCAGCTCCAGCATTTT.

This clonotype has only a few counts. The rearrangement links TRBV7-2 to TRBJ2-1; no clear D. CDR3 size: 13 residues. Trimming shortened V by 2 bases and J by 9 bases, and 11 bases separated the two germline ends. Germline V gene sequence: CDR1 SGHTA, CDR2 FQGNSA. The CDR3 DNA is TGTGCCAGCAGCTTATCTATGAGCAGTGAGCAGTTCTTC. Amino acid sequence: CASSLSMSSEQFF.

V and J are TRBV6-6 and TRBJ1-1; D call uncertain. This CDR3 is built from 13 residues. Trimming removed 6 bases from V and 6 bases from J, with 14 bases in between. Germline CDR1 MNHNY, CDR2 SVGAGI (reference sequence). In DNA, the CDR3 is TGTGCCAGCAGAGACCAGGCTTGGGCTGAAGCTTTCTTT. It yields the protein CASRDQAWAEAFF.

This clonotype was detected a few times. J is TRBJ1-2 and V is TRBV5-1; D ambiguous. V was clipped by 0 bases and J by 7 bases, with 10 bases between them. CDR3 length: 13 amino acids. From germline, CDR1 is SGHRS and CDR2 YFSETQ. The CDR3 loop is CASSLDSKSGYTF. The CDR3 region has the DNA TGCGCCAGCAGCTTGGACAGTAAGTCTGGCTACACCTTC.

This clonotype was observed a few times. The CDR3 DNA sequence: TGTGCCAGCAGGGATCCGGTCGGCTACGAGCAGTACTTC. This translates into CASRDPVGYEQYF. This sequence joins TRBV2 and TRBJ2-7, with D unresolved. This CDR3 is 13 amino acids long. Looked up from germline, CDR1 is SNHLY and CDR2 is FYNNEI. The ends were cut back, 6 bases at V and 3 bases at J, with 12 bases in the middle.

J is TRBJ1-1 and V is TRBV5-1, with a tentative D call TRBD1 (5 bases). CDR1 and CDR2 from the germline V gene are SGHRS and YFSETQ. Trimming took 0 bases from V and 4 from J, leaving 13 bases between them. The CDR3 loop spans 15 amino acids. CDR3 amino acids: CASSLGGAMSTEAFF. CDR3 in DNA: TGCGCCAGCAGCTTGGGAGGGGCGATGAGCACTGAAGCTTTCTTT.

This clonotype was found many times. The chain combines TRBV2 with TRBJ1-2; D gene unclear. V lost 10 bases and J 8 bases, leaving 14 bases between the germline ends. The CDR3 is made up of 11 amino acids. The germline V gene has CDR1 SNHLY and CDR2 FYNNEI. The CDR3 nucleotides are TGTGCCACCTCTATTGTCCGGGGCTACACCTTC. It yields the protein CATSIVRGYTF.

Only a few counts were recorded for this clonotype. The chain combines TRBV20-1 with TRBJ2-5; D uncertain. Germline CDR1 reads DFQATT; CDR2 reads SNEGSKA (reference sequence). The CDR3 totals 12 residues. V was trimmed by 1 base and J by 7 bases, leaving 10 bases between them. The CDR3 region is CSARGARVTQYF. The CDR3 nucleotides are TGCAGTGCTAGAGGCGCCCGGGTGACCCAGTACTTC.